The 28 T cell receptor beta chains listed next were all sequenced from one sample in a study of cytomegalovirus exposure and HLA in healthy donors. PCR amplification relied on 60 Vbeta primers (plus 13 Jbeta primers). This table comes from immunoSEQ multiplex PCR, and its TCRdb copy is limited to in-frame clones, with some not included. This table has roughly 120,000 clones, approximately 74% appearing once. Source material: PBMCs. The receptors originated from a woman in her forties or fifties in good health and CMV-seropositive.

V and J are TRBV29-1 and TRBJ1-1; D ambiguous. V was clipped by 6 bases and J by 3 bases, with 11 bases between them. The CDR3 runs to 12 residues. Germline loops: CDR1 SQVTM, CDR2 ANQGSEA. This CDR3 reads CSVIRSDTEAFF. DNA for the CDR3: TGCAGCGTGATTAGATCGGACACTGAAGCTTTCTTT.

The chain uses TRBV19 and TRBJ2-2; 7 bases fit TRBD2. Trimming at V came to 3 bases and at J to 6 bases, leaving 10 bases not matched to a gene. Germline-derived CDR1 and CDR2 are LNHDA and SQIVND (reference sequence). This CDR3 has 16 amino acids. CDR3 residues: CASSILAGAGSGELFF. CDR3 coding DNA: TGTGCCAGTAGTATTCTCGCGGGAGCGGGATCCGGGGAGCTGTTTTTT.

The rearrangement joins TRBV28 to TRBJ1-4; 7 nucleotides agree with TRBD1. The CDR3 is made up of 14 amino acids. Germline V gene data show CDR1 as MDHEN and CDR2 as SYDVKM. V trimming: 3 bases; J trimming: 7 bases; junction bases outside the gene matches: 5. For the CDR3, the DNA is TGTGCCAGCAGTTTCGCGCCAGGGGGTGAAAAACTGTTTTTT. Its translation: CASSFAPGGEKLFF.

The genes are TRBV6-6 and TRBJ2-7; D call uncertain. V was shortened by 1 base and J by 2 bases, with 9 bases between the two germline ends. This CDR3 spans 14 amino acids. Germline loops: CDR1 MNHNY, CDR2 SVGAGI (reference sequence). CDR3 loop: CASSYLRTTYEQYF. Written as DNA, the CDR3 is TGTGCCAGCAGTTACTTGCGTACGACCTACGAGCAGTACTTC.

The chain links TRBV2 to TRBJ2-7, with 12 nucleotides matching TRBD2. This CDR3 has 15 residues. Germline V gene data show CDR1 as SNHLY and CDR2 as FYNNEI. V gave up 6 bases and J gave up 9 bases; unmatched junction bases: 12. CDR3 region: CASRVVLAGGPGQYF. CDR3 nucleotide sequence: TGTGCCAGCAGGGTGGTGCTAGCGGGAGGGCCGGGGCAGTACTTC.

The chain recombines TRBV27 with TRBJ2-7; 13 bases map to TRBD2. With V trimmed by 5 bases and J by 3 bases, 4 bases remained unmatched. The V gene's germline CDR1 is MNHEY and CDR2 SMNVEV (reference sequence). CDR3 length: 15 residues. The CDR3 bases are TGTGCCAGCAGTCTACGGACTAGCGGGAGCTACGAGCAGTACTTC. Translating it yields CASSLRTSGSYEQYF.

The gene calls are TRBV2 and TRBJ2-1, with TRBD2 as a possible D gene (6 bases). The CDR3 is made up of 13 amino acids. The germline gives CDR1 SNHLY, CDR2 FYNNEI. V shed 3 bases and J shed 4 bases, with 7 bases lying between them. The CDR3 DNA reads TGTGCCAGCAGTGAGGGGGGATACAATGAGCAGTTCTTC. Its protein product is CASSEGGYNEQFF. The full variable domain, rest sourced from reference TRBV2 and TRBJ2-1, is EPEVTQTPSHQVTQMGQEVILRCVPISNHLYFYWYRQILGQKVEFLVSFYNNEISEKSEIFDDQFSVERPDGSNFTLKIRSTKLEDSAMYFCASSEGGYNEQFFGPGTRLTVL.

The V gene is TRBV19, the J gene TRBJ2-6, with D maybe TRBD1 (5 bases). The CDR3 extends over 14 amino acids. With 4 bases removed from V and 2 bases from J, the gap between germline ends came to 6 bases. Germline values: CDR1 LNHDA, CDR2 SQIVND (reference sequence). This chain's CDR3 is CASSTGTGANVLTF. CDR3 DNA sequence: TGTGCCAGTAGTACAGGGACTGGGGCCAACGTCCTGACTTTC.

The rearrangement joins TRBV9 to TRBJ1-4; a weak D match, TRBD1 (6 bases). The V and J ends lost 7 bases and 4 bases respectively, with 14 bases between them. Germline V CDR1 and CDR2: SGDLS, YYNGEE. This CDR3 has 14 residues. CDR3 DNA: TGTGCCAGCGCCAGGGGCCGGCTTAATGAAAAACTGTTTTTT. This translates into CASARGRLNEKLFF.

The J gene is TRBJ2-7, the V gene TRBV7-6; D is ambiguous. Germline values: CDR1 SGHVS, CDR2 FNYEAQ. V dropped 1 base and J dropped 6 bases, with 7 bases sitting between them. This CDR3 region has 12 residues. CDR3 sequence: CASSLEYGEQYF. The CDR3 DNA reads TGTGCCAGCAGCTTAGAGTACGGCGAGCAGTACTTC. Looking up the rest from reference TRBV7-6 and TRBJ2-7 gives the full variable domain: GAGVSQSPRYKVTKRGQDVALRCDPISGHVSLYWYRQALGQGPEFLTYFNYEAQQDKSGLPNDRFSAERPEGSISTLTIQRTEQRDSAMYRCASSLEYGEQYFGPGTRLTVT.

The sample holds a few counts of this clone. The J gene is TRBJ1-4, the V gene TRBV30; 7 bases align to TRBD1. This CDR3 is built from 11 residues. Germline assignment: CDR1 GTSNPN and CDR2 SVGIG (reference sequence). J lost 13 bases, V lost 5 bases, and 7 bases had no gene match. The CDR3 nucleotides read TGTGCCTGGGGGGACAGCCTCTTACTGTTTTTT. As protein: CAWGDSLLLFF. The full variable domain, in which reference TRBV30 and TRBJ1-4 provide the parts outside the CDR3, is SQTIHQWPATLVQPVGSPLSLECTVEGTSNPNLYWYRQAAGRGLQLLFYSVGIGQISSEVPQNLSASRPQDRQFILSSKKLLLSDSGFYLCAWGDSLLLFFGSGTQLSVL.

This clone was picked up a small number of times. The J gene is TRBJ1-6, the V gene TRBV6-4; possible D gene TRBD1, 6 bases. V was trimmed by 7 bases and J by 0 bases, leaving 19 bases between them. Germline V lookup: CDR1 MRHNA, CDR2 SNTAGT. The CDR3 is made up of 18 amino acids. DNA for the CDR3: TGTGCCAGCATAAAAGGGACACCACTTAGCTCCTATAATTCACCCCTCCACTTT. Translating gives CASIKGTPLSSYNSPLHF.

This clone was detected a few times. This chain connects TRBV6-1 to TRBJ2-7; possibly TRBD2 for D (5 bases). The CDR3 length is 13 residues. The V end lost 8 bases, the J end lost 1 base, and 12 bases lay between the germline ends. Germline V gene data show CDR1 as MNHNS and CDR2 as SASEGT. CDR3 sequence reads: CASRGGSSYEQYV. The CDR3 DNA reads TGTGCCAGCCGTGGTGGGAGTTCCTACGAGCAGTACGTC.

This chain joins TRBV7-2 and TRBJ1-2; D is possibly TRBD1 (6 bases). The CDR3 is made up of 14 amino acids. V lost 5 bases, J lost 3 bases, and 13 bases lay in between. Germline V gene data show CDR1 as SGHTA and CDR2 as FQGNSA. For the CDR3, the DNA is TGTGCCAGCAGCACCGGGACATTCGACTATGGCTACACCTTC. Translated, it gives CASSTGTFDYGYTF.

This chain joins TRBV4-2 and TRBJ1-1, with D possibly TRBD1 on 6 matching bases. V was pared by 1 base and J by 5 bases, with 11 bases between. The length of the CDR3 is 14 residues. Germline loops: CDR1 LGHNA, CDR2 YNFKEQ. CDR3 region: CASSQGGDRTEAFF. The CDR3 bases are TGTGCCAGCAGCCAAGGTGGAGACAGGACTGAAGCTTTCTTT.

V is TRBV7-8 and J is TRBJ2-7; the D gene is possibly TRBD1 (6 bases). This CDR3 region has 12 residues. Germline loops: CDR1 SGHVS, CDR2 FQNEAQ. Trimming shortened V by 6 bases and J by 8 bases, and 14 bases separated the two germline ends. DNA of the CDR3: TGTGCCAGCAGTTTCGTCGACAGGCAGCAGTACTTC. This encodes CASSFVDRQQYF.

The CDR3 coding sequence is TGTGCCAGCAGCTCGGGACTAGCAGACAATGAGCAGTTCTTC. Protein: CASSSGLADNEQFF. The chain links TRBV7-3 to TRBJ2-1, with 9 bases identical to TRBD2. Germline CDR1 and CDR2: SGHTA and FQGTGA. V gave up 4 bases and J gave up 5 bases; unmatched junction bases: 3. This CDR3 is 14 amino acids long.

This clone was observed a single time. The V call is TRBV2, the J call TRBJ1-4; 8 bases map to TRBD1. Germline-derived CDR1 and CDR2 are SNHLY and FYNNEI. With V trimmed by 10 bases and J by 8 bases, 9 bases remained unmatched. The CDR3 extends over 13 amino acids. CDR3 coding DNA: TGTGCCACCTCTGGGACAGGAATGGAAAAACTGTTTTTT. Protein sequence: CATSGTGMEKLFF.

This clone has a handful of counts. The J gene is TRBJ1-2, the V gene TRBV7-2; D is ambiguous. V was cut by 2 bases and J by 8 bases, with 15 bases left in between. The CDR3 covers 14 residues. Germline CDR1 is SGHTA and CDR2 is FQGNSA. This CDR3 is CASSLRWEGDGYTF. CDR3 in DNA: TGTGCCAGCAGCTTACGTTGGGAGGGCGACGGCTACACCTTC.

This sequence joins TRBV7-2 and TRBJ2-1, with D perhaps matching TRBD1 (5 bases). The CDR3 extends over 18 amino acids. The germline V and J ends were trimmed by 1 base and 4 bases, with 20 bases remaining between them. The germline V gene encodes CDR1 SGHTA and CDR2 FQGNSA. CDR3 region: CASSLVTAGYPSYNEQFF. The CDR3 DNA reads TGTGCCAGCAGCTTAGTTACTGCAGGGTACCCTTCATACAATGAGCAGTTCTTC.

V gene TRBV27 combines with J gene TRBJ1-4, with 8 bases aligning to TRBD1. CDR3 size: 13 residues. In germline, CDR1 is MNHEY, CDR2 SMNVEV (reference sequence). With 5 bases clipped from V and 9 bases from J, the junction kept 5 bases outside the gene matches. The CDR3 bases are TGTGCCAGCAGTACCCGGACAGGGCAAAAACTGTTTTTT. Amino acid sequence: CASSTRTGQKLFF.

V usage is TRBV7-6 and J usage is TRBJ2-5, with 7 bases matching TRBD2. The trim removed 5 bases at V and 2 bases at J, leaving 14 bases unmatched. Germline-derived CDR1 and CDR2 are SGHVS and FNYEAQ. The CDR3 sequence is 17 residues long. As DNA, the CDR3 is TGTGCCAGCAGCAGAAAACCGGGACTACTTTCACAAGAGACCCAGTACTTC. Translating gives CASSRKPGLLSQETQYF. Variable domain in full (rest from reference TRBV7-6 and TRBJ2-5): GAGVSQSPRYKVTKRGQDVALRCDPISGHVSLYWYRQALGQGPEFLTYFNYEAQQDKSGLPNDRFSAERPEGSISTLTIQRTEQRDSAMYRCASSRKPGLLSQETQYFGPGTRLLVL.

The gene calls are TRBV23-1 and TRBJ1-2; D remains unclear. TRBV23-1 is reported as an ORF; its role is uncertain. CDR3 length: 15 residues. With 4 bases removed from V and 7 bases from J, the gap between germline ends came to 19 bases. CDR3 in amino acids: CASSRGMDRGSGYTF. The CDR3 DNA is TGCGCCAGCAGTCGCGGGATGGACCGAGGGTCTGGCTACACCTTC.

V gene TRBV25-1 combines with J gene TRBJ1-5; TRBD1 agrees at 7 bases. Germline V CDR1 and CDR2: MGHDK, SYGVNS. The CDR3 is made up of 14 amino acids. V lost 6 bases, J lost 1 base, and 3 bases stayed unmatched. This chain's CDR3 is CASRETGSNQPQHF. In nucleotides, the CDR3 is TGTGCCAGCAGAGAGACAGGGAGCAATCAGCCCCAGCATTTT.

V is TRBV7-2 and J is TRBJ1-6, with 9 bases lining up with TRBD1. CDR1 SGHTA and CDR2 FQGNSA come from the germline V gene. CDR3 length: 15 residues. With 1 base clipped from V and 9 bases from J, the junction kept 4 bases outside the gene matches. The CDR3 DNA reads TGTGCCAGCAGCTTAGAGGGACAGGGAACTTCACCCCTCCACTTT. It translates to CASSLEGQGTSPLHF.

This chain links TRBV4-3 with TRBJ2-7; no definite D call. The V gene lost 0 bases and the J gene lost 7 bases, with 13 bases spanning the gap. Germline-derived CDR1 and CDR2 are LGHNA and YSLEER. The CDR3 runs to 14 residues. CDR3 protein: CASSQEVASGEQYF. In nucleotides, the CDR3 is TGCGCCAGCAGCCAAGAGGTGGCTTCGGGTGAGCAGTACTTC.

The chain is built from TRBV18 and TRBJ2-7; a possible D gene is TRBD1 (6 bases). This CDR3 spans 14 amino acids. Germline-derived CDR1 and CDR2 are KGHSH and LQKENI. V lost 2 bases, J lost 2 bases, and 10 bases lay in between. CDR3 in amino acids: CASSPRDIPYEQYF. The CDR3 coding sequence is TGTGCCAGCTCACCAAGGGACATACCCTACGAGCAGTACTTC.

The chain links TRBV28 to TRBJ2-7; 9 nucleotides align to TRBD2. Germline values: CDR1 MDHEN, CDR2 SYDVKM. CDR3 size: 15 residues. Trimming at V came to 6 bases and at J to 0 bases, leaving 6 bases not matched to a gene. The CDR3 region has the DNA TGTGCCAGCAGGACTAGCGGCAGTCTCTCCTACGAGCAGTACTTC. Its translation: CASRTSGSLSYEQYF.